The rows below give T cell receptor beta chains drawn from one sample of a study of blood T cell repertoires in COVID-19. TCRdb's copy holds only in-frame clones and misses some; the assay was immunoSEQ multiplex PCR. Of hundreds of thousands of clones listed, around four fifths were seen once; the top ten hold around 8.7%. Sequencing was carried out using peripheral blood. Receptors originate from a woman in her 50s with acute or convalescent COVID-19. The CDR3 runs from the conserved cysteine through the conserved F or W. Fields, in order: V gene, clone size, J gene, D gene, CDR3 protein, CDR3 DNA. D genes are given only for firm matches. Size is omitted from some rows. Given values are once, few, many or a class for expanded clones.

>TRBV15|.|TRBJ2-3|TRBD2
CATRTSGRGDTQYF
TGTGCCACTAGGACTAGCGGGAGGGGAGATACGCAGTATTTT
>TRBV4-2|.|TRBJ1-1|TRBD1
CASSQGQGLTEAFF
TGTGCCAGCAGCCAGGGACAGGGTCTCACTGAAGCTTTCTTT
>TRBV3-1/TRBV3-2|.|TRBJ2-1|TRBD2
CASSHIAGLYNEQFF
TGTGCCAGCAGCCATATAGCGGGACTCTACAATGAGCAGTTCTTC
>TRBV29-1|once|TRBJ1-5|.
CSVPFHGQSAQHF
TGCAGCGTTCCATTTCACGGACAATCAGCCCAGCATTTT
>TRBV30|.|TRBJ1-1|.
CAWSPGDTNTEAFF
TGTGCCTGGAGTCCGGGAGATACGAACACTGAAGCTTTCTTT
>TRBV6-5|few|TRBJ1-1|TRBD1
CASSSGQGWSTEAFF
TGTGCCAGCAGTTCCGGACAGGGGTGGAGCACTGAAGCTTTCTTT
>TRBV5-1|.|TRBJ1-2|TRBD1
CASSFGTELHYGYTF
TGCGCCAGCAGCTTCGGGACAGAACTCCACTATGGCTACACCTTC
>TRBV29-1|.|TRBJ2-1|.
CSAATRRAQDNEQFF
TGCAGCGCCGCCACTCGGAGGGCCCAGGACAATGAGCAGTTCTTC
>TRBV9|once|TRBJ1-2|.
CASSPDRNYGYTF
TGTGCCAGCAGCCCAGACAGGAACTATGGCTACACCTTC
>TRBV15|.|TRBJ2-1|TRBD1
CATSGPGTGVEQFF
TGTGCCACCAGCGGCCCCGGGACAGGGGTAGAGCAGTTCTTC
>TRBV11-2|.|TRBJ2-1|TRBD1
CASSLQGRPSYNEQFF
TGTGCCAGCAGCCTACAGGGGCGTCCTTCCTACAATGAGCAGTTCTTC
>TRBV7-2|.|TRBJ1-1|.
CASSRGTLRDTEAFF
TGTGCCAGCAGCCGCGGGACCCTGAGAGACACTGAAGCTTTCTTT
>TRBV24-1|.|TRBJ2-3|.
CATRERHTDTQYF
TGTGCCACCCGGGAGCGGCACACAGATACGCAGTATTTT
>TRBV3-1/TRBV3-2|.|TRBJ1-2|TRBD1
CASRPGQGSYGYTF
TGTGCCAGCAGGCCGGGACAGGGGTCCTATGGCTACACCTTC
>TRBV19|.|TRBJ1-5|.
CSSGSNQPQHF
TGTTCCAGCGGGAGCAATCAGCCCCAGCATTTT
>TRBV27|.|TRBJ1-2|.
CASSSPREPNYGYTF
TGTGCCAGCAGTTCACCAAGGGAGCCAAACTATGGCTACACCTTC
>TRBV6-5|.|TRBJ2-4|TRBD2
CASTKSGENIQYF
TGTGCCAGCACTAAGAGCGGGGAAAACATTCAGTACTTC
>TRBV24-1|.|TRBJ2-7|.
CATSGSPPETYEQYF
TGTGCCACCAGTGGGTCCCCCCCCGAGACCTACGAGCAGTACTTC
>TRBV3-1/TRBV3-2|.|TRBJ2-1|TRBD2
CASSQELAGYNEQFF
TGTGCCAGCAGCCAAGAACTAGCGGGATACAATGAGCAGTTCTTC
>TRBV11-3|.|TRBJ2-3|.
CASSPRGGGQDTQYF
TGTGCCAGCAGTCCGAGGGGGGGAGGACAAGATACGCAGTATTTT
>TRBV30|few|TRBJ1-2|.
CARGQEKGGYTF
TGTGCCCGTGGGCAGGAAAAAGGAGGCTACACCTTC
>TRBV5-1|many|TRBJ2-5|.
CASSLTTETQYF
TGCGCCAGCAGCTTAACAACAGAGACCCAGTACTTC
>TRBV27|.|TRBJ1-2|TRBD1
CASSSRRQGAGYTF
TGTGCCAGCAGTTCACGGCGACAGGGGGCAGGCTACACCTTC
>TRBV6-1|.|TRBJ2-7|.
CASSSGRYEQYF
TGTGCCAGCAGTTCGGGGAGGTACGAGCAGTACTTC
>TRBV6-5|.|TRBJ1-1|TRBD1
CASILDRGLTEAFF
TGTGCCAGCATTCTGGACAGGGGGCTCACTGAAGCTTTCTTT
>TRBV6-4|.|TRBJ2-1|.
CASSASAGSYNEQFF
TGTGCCAGCAGTGCGTCAGCGGGCTCCTACAATGAGCAGTTCTTC
>TRBV28|.|TRBJ2-5|.
CASTFYWAGETQYF
TGTGCCAGCACCTTTTATTGGGCAGGGGAGACCCAGTACTTC
>TRBV19|.|TRBJ2-3|.
CASSIKPSTDTQYF
TGTGCCAGTAGTATTAAGCCTAGCACAGATACGCAGTATTTT
>TRBV10-2|.|TRBJ1-5|.
CASKVGVNQPQHF
TGCGCCAGCAAGGTGGGAGTCAATCAGCCCCAGCATTTT
>TRBV12-3/TRBV12-4|.|TRBJ2-2|TRBD2
CASRTSQTGELFF
TGTGCCAGCAGGACTAGCCAGACCGGGGAGCTGTTTTTT
>TRBV5-1|.|TRBJ2-3|.
CASSLGVGDLSTDTQYF
TGCGCCAGCAGCTTGGGGGTAGGGGATCTTAGCACAGATACGCAGTATTTT
>TRBV27|.|TRBJ1-5|.
CASSSIRAGNQPQHF
TGTGCCAGCAGTAGCATCAGGGCTGGCAATCAGCCCCAGCATTTT
>TRBV2|.|TRBJ2-1|TRBD2
CASSQIPLAGYSYNEQFF
TGTGCCAGCAGCCAAATCCCCCTAGCGGGATACTCCTACAATGAGCAGTTCTTC
>TRBV6-6|.|TRBJ1-4|.
CASTDSGGGEKLFF
TGTGCCAGCACCGATTCCGGGGGAGGTGAAAAACTGTTTTTT
>TRBV28|.|TRBJ2-6|TRBD1
CASRGAQGERANVLTF
TGTGCCAGCAGGGGGGCGCAGGGGGAAAGGGCCAACGTCCTGACTTTC
>TRBV6-5|.|TRBJ2-7|.
CASRLTGNRPEQYF
TGTGCCAGCAGACTTACAGGGAATCGCCCCGAGCAGTACTTC